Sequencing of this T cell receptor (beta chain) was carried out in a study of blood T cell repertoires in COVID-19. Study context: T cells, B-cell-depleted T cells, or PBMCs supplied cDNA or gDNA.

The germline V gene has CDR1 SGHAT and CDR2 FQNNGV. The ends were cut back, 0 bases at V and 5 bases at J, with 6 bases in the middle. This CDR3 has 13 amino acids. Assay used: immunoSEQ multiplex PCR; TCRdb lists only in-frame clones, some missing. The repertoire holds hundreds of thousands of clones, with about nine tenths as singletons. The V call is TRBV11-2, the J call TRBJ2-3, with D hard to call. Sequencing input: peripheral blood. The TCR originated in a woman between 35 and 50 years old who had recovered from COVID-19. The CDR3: CASSLETLDTQYF. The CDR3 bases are TGTGCCAGCAGCTTAGAGACACTAGATACGCAGTATTTT. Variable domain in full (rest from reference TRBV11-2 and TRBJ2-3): EAGVAQSPRYKIIEKRQSVAFWCNPISGHATLYWYQQILGQGPKLLIQFQNNGVVDDSQLPKDRFSAERLKGVDSTLKIQPAKLEDSAVYLCASSLETLDTQYFGPGTRLTVL.